Listed below are T cell receptor beta chains from one sample, sequenced in a study of shared clonotypes between healthy human individuals. The table came from immunoSEQ multiplex PCR; TCRdb's copy has only in-frame clones and leaves some out. This table holds hundreds of thousands of clones, 90% to 95% found once. Sequencing input: naive CD8+ T cells sorted from blood. All receptors come from a man aged 25 to 40 in good health. CDR3s include the opening cysteine and the closing phenylalanine or tryptophan. Each record gives: J gene, V gene, clone size, D gene, CDR3 DNA, CDR3 protein. The D gene is left open where the match is weak. Size is omitted from some rows. Given values are once, few, many or a class for expanded clones.

J gene: TRBJ2-3; V gene: TRBV9; clone size: NA; D gene: NA; CDR3 DNA: TGTGCCAGCAGCGTACTTGGAGGGATCGCAGATACGCAGTATTTT; CDR3 protein: CASSVLGGIADTQYF
J gene: TRBJ2-1; V gene: TRBV2; clone size: NA; D gene: NA; CDR3 DNA: TGTGCCAGTCACCCCACGAGGAATGAGCAGTTCTTC; CDR3 protein: CASHPTRNEQFF
J gene: TRBJ2-2; V gene: TRBV5-1; clone size: NA; D gene: TRBD1; CDR3 DNA: TGCGCCAGCAGCTTGGGACAGGGAATCACCGGGGAGCTGTTTTTT; CDR3 protein: CASSLGQGITGELFF
J gene: TRBJ2-7; V gene: TRBV10-3; clone size: NA; D gene: TRBD2; CDR3 DNA: TGTGCCATCAGTGAGGGAGGACTAGCGGGTATCCCTAGCTACGAGCAGTACTTC; CDR3 protein: CAISEGGLAGIPSYEQYF
J gene: TRBJ1-3; V gene: TRBV28; clone size: NA; D gene: NA; CDR3 DNA: TGTGCCAGCAACTCTCGTACTCGGGGACACTCTGGAAACACCATATATTTT; CDR3 protein: CASNSRTRGHSGNTIYF
J gene: TRBJ2-3; V gene: TRBV7-3; clone size: NA; D gene: TRBD1; CDR3 DNA: TGTGCCAGCAGCTCCCAACAGGGGGCATCCACAGATACGCAGTATTTT; CDR3 protein: CASSSQQGASTDTQYF
J gene: TRBJ2-1; V gene: TRBV29-1; clone size: NA; D gene: TRBD2; CDR3 DNA: TGCAGCGTTGAAAGGACTAGCGTATACAATGAGCAGTTCTTC; CDR3 protein: CSVERTSVYNEQFF
J gene: TRBJ2-3; V gene: TRBV27; clone size: once; D gene: TRBD1; CDR3 DNA: TGTGCCAGCAGTTTCAACAGGGGTCTGACAGATACGCAGTATTTT; CDR3 protein: CASSFNRGLTDTQYF
J gene: TRBJ2-1; V gene: TRBV7-6; clone size: NA; D gene: NA; CDR3 DNA: TGTGCCAGCAGCTTAGCGATATCCCTAACTAATGAGCAGTTCTTC; CDR3 protein: CASSLAISLTNEQFF
J gene: TRBJ2-7; V gene: TRBV7-9; clone size: NA; D gene: NA; CDR3 DNA: TGTGCCAGCACCCCCCCAGGGATACCCTACGAGCAGTACTTC; CDR3 protein: CASTPPGIPYEQYF
J gene: TRBJ2-3; V gene: TRBV7-3; clone size: NA; D gene: NA; CDR3 DNA: TGTGCCAGCAGCTTAATTCCGGCAGATACGCAGTATTTT; CDR3 protein: CASSLIPADTQYF
J gene: TRBJ2-2; V gene: TRBV9; clone size: NA; D gene: NA; CDR3 DNA: TGTGCCAGCGCCGGTTGGGGCTCCGGGGAGCTGTTTTTT; CDR3 protein: CASAGWGSGELFF
J gene: TRBJ2-1; V gene: TRBV5-5; clone size: NA; D gene: NA; CDR3 DNA: TGTGCCAGCAGCCTAGGTAGCTCCTACAATGAGCAGTTCTTC; CDR3 protein: CASSLGSSYNEQFF
J gene: TRBJ1-2; V gene: TRBV7-9; clone size: NA; D gene: TRBD1; CDR3 DNA: TGTGCCAGCAGCGGGGAGGGACAGGGAGAAAACTATGGCTACACCTTC; CDR3 protein: CASSGEGQGENYGYTF
J gene: TRBJ2-7; V gene: TRBV11-2; clone size: NA; D gene: NA; CDR3 DNA: TGTGCCAGCAGCTTAGACCGGGGAGTCTACGAGCAGTACTTC; CDR3 protein: CASSLDRGVYEQYF
J gene: TRBJ2-6; V gene: TRBV11-2; clone size: NA; D gene: NA; CDR3 DNA: TGTGCCAGCAGCTTATATGGCCGGACTCCTGGGGCCAACGTCCTGACTTTC; CDR3 protein: CASSLYGRTPGANVLTF
J gene: TRBJ2-1; V gene: TRBV28; clone size: NA; D gene: NA; CDR3 DNA: TGTGCCAGCAGTTCCGATCCTTGGGGAGAAGTCTACAATGAGCAGTTCTTC; CDR3 protein: CASSSDPWGEVYNEQFF
J gene: TRBJ2-2; V gene: TRBV28; clone size: NA; D gene: NA; CDR3 DNA: TGTGCCAGCAGTACGGACGGGAAGAGGTTGAACACCGGGGAGCTGTTTTTT; CDR3 protein: CASSTDGKRLNTGELFF
J gene: TRBJ2-3; V gene: TRBV7-2; clone size: NA; D gene: TRBD2; CDR3 DNA: TGTGCCAGCAGCCCGACTAGCGGGAGGGCAGATACGCAGTATTTT; CDR3 protein: CASSPTSGRADTQYF
J gene: TRBJ2-3; V gene: TRBV7-9; clone size: NA; D gene: NA; CDR3 DNA: TGTGCCAGCAGCTTAGGGGCTTTAGCGGACACAGATACGCAGTATTTT; CDR3 protein: CASSLGALADTDTQYF
J gene: TRBJ2-1; V gene: TRBV15; clone size: NA; D gene: NA; CDR3 DNA: TGTGCCACCAGCAGAGTACAGGCGGGTTGGTGGGAGCAGTTCTTC; CDR3 protein: CATSRVQAGWWEQFF
J gene: TRBJ2-7; V gene: TRBV10-3; clone size: NA; D gene: NA; CDR3 DNA: TGTGCCATCAGTGAGCACAGAGAGTACGAGCAGTACTTC; CDR3 protein: CAISEHREYEQYF
J gene: TRBJ2-7; V gene: TRBV7-2; clone size: NA; D gene: TRBD1; CDR3 DNA: TGTGCCAGCAAGCCGGAGGCACACCAGGGGGTCGAGCAGTACTTC; CDR3 protein: CASKPEAHQGVEQYF
J gene: TRBJ1-2; V gene: TRBV11-2; clone size: NA; D gene: NA; CDR3 DNA: TGTGCCAGCAGCTCAAACCAACACCCTAACTATGGCTACACCTTC; CDR3 protein: CASSSNQHPNYGYTF
J gene: TRBJ2-7; V gene: TRBV5-1; clone size: NA; D gene: NA; CDR3 DNA: TGCGCCAGCAGCTTGGGGACAGAGAATCGTTTTGGGCCGTACTTC; CDR3 protein: CASSLGTENRFGPYF
J gene: TRBJ2-7; V gene: TRBV2; clone size: NA; D gene: NA; CDR3 DNA: TGTGCCAGCAGTGAAGCCACCGGAGGGTACGAGCAGTACTTC; CDR3 protein: CASSEATGGYEQYF
J gene: TRBJ1-5; V gene: TRBV19; clone size: NA; D gene: NA; CDR3 DNA: TGTGCCAGTAGTATCGAACAGGCATATAGCAATCAGCCCCAGCATTTT; CDR3 protein: CASSIEQAYSNQPQHF